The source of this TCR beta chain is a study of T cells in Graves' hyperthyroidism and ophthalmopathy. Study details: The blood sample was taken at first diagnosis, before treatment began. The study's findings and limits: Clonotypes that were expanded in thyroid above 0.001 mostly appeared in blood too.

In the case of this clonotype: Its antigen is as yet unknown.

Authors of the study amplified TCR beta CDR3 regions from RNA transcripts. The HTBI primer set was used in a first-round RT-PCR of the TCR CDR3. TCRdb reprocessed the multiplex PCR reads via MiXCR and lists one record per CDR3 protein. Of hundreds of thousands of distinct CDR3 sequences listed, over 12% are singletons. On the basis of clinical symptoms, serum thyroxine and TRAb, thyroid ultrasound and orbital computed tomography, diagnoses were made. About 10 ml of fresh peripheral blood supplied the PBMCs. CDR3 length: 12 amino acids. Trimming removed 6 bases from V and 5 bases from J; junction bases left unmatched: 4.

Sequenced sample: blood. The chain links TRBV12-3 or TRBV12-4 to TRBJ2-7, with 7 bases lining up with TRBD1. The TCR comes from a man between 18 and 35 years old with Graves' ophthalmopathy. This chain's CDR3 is CASSKQGNEQYF. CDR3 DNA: TGTGCCAGCAGCAAACAGGGGAACGAGCAGTACTTC.